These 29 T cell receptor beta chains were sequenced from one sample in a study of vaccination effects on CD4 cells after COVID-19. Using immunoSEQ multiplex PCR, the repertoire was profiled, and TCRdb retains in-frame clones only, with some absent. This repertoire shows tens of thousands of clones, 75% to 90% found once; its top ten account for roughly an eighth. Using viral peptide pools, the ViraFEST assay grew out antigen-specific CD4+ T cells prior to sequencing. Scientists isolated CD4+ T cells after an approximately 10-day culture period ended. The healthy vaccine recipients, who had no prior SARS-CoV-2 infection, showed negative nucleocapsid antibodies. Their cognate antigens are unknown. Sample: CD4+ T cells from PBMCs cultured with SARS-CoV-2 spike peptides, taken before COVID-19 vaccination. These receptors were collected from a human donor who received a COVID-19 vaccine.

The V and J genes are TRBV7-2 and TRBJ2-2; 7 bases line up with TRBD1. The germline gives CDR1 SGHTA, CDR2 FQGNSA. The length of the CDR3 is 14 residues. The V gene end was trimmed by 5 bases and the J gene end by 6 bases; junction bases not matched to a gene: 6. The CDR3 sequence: CASSNRGSAGELFF. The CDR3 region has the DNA TGTGCCAGCAGCAACAGGGGCTCGGCCGGGGAGCTGTTTTTT.

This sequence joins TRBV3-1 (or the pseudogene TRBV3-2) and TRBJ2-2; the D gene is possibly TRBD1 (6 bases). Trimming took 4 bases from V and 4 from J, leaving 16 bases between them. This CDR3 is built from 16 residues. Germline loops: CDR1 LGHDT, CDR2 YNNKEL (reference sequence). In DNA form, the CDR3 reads TGTGCCAGCAGCCCACAGGGTATGCGAGGCACCGGGGAGCTGTTTTTT. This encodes CASSPQGMRGTGELFF.

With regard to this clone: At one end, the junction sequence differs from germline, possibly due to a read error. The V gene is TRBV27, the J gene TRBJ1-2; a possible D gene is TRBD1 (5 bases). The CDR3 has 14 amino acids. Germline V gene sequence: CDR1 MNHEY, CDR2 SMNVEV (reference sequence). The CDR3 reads CACRTGEDLCGYTF. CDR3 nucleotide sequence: TGTGCCTGCAGAACGGGGGAAGATCTCTGTGGCTACACCTTC.

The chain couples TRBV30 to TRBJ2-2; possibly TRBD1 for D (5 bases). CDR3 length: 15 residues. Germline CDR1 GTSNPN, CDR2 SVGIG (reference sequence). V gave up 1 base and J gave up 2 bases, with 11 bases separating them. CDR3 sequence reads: CAWSGQSLNTGELFF. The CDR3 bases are TGTGCCTGGAGTGGACAGTCATTAAACACCGGGGAGCTGTTTTTT.

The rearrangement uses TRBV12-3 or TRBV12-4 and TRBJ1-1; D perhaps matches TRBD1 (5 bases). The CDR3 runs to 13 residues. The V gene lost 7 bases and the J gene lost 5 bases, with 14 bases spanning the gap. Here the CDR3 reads CASITTGVTEAFF. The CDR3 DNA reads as TGTGCCAGCATCACAACGGGGGTAACTGAAGCTTTCTTT.

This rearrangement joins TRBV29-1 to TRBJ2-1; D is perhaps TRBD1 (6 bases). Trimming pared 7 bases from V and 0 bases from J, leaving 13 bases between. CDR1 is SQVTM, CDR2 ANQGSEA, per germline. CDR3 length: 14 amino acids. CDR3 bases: TGCAGCGCCCACCTACAGGGCTCCTACAATGAGCAGTTCTTC. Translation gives CSAHLQGSYNEQFF.

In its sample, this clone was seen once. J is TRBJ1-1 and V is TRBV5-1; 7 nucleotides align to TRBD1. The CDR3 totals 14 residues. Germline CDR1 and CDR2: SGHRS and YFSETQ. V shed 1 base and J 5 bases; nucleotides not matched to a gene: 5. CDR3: CASSLNRGGTEAFF. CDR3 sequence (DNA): TGCGCCAGCAGCTTGAACAGGGGAGGTACTGAAGCTTTCTTT.

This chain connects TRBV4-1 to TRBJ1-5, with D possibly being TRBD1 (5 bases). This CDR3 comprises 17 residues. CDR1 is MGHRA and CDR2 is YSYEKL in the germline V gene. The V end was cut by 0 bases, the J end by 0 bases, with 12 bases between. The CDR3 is CASSQEAGWNSNQPQHF. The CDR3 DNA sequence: TGCGCCAGCAGCCAAGAAGCAGGGTGGAATAGCAATCAGCCCCAGCATTTT.

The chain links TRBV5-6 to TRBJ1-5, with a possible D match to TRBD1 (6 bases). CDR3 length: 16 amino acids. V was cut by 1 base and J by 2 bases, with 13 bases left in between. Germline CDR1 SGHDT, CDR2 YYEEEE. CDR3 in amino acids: CASSLISGVGNQPQHF. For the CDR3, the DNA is TGTGCCAGCAGCTTGATCTCAGGGGTGGGCAATCAGCCCCAGCATTTT.

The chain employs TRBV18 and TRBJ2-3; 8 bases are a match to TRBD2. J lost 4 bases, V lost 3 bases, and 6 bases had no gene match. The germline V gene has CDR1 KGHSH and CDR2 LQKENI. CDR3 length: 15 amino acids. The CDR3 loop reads CASSPAGGLADTQYF. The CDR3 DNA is TGTGCCAGCTCACCCGCGGGGGGCCTAGCAGATACGCAGTATTTT.

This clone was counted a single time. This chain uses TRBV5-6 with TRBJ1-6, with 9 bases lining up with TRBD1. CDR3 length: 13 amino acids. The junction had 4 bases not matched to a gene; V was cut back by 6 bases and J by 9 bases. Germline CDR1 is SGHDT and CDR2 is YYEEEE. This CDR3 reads CASTTGGISPLHF. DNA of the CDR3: TGTGCCAGCACTACAGGGGGCATTTCACCCCTCCACTTT.

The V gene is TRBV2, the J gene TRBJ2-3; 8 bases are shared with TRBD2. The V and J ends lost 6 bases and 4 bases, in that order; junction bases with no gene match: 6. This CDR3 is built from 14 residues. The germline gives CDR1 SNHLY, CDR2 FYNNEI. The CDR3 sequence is CASRRGGRADTQYF. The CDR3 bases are TGTGCCAGCAGACGGGGGGGCCGGGCAGATACGCAGTATTTT.

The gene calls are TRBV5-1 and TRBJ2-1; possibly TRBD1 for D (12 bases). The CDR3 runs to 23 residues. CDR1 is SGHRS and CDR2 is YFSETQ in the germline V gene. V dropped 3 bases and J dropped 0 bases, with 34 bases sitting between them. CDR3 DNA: TGCGCCAGCAGCTCGACGGGACAGGGGGCCTTAGCGGGGGGGCCGAGCTCCTACAATGAGCAGTTCTTC. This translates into CASSSTGQGALAGGPSSYNEQFF.

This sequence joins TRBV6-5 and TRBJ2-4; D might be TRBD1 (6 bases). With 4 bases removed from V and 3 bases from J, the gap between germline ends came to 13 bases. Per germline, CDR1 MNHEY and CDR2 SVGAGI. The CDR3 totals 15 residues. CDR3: CASSSQQGNKNIQYF. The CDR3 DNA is TGTGCCAGCAGTTCACAACAGGGAAACAAAAACATTCAGTACTTC.

The chain's CDR3 is CASSPTGYGGELFF. The CDR3 DNA follows: TGTGCCAGTAGTCCGACAGGGTATGGCGGGGAGCTGTTTTTT. V gene TRBV19 combines with J gene TRBJ2-2; TRBD1 aligns across 7 bases. CDR1 and CDR2 (germline): LNHDA, SQIVND (reference sequence). The CDR3 runs 14 residues. Trimming took 5 bases from V and 7 from J; bases not matched to a gene: 7.

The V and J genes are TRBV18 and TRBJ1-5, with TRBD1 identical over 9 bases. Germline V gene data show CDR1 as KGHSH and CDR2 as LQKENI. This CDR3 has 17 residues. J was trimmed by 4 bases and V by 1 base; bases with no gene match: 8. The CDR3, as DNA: TGTGCCAGCTCACCACGGAGAACAGGGGGCGAAAATCAGCCCCAGCATTTT. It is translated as CASSPRRTGGENQPQHF.

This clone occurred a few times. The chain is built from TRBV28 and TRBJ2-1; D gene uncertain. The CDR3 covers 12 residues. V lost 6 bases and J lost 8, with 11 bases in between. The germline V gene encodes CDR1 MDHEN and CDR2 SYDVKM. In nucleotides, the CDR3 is TGTGCCAGCAGGGTACCTCTCCATGAGCAGTTCTTC. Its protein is CASRVPLHEQFF.

This CDR3 reads CASSNQRGESGELFF. The CDR3 coding sequence is TGTGCCAGCAGCAATCAGCGGGGGGAATCCGGGGAGCTGTTTTTT. J is TRBJ2-2 and V is TRBV7-8; 9 bases align to TRBD2. CDR1 SGHVS and CDR2 FQNEAQ come from the germline V gene. The CDR3 is 15 residues long. The ends lost 5 bases at V and 6 bases at J; junction bases unmatched: 7.

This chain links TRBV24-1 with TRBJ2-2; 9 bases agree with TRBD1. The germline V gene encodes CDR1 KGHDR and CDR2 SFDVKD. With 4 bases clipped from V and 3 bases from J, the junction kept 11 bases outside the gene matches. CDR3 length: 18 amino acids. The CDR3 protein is CATSDPGQGFEYTGELFF. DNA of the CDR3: TGTGCCACCAGTGACCCGGGACAGGGATTTGAATACACCGGGGAGCTGTTTTTT.

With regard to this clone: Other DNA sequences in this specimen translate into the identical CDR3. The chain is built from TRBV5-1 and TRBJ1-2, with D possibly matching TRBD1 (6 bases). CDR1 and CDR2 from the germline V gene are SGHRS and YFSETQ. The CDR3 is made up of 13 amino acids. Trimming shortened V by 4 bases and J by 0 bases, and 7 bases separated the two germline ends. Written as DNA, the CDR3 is TGCGCCAGCAGCGAGGGGGCTAACTATGGCTACACCTTC. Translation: CASSEGANYGYTF.

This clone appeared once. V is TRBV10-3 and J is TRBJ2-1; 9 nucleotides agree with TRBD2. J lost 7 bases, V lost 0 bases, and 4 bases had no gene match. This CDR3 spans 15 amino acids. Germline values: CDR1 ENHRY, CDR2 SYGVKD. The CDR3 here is CAISESGLAGNEQFF. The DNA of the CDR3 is TGTGCCATCAGTGAGTCGGGGCTAGCGGGGAATGAGCAGTTCTTC.

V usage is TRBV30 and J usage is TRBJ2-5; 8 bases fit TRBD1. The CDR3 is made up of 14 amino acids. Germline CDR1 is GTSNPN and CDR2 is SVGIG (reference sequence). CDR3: CVGRPAGGAETQYF. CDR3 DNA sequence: TGTGTTGGACGGCCCGCAGGGGGCGCGGAGACCCAGTACTTC.

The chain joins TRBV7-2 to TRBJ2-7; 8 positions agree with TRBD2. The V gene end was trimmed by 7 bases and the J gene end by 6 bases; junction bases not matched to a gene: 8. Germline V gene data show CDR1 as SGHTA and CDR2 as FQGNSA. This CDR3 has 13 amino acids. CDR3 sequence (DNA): TGTGCCAGCATTTCCGGGGGGGGATGCGAGCAGTACGTC. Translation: CASISGGGCEQYV.

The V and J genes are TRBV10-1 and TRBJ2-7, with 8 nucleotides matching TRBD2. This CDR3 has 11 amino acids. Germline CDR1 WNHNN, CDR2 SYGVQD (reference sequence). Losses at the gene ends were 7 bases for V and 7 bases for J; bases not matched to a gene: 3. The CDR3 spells CASIPGGEQYV. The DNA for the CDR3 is TGCGCCAGCATACCGGGGGGGGAGCAGTACGTC.

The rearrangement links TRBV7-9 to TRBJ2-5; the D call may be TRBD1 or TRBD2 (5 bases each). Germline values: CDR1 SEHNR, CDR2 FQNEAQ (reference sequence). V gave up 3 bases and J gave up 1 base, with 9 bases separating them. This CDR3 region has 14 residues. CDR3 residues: CASSFRGPQETQYF. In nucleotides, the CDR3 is TGTGCCAGCAGCTTTCGGGGCCCCCAAGAGACCCAGTACTTC.

The CDR3 reads CASSLGTSGGKDEQFF. The CDR3 DNA sequence: TGTGCCAGCAGCTTAGGGACTAGCGGGGGTAAAGATGAGCAGTTCTTC. This rearrangement joins TRBV11-3 to TRBJ2-1, with 13 bases matching TRBD2. The trim removed 1 base at V and 8 bases at J, leaving 5 bases unmatched. The CDR3 is made up of 16 amino acids. Germline-derived CDR1 and CDR2 are SGHNT and YENEEA.

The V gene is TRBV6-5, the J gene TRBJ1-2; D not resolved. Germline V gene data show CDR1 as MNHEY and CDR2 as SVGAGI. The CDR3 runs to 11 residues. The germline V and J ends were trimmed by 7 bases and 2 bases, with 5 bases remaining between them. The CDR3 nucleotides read TGTGCCAGCAACACCAACTATGGCTACACCTTC. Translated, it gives CASNTNYGYTF.

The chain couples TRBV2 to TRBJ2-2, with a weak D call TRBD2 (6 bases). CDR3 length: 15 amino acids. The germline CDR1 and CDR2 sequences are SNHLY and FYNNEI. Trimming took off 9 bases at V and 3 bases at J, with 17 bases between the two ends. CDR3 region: CARGGAREDTGELFF. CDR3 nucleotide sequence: TGTGCCAGGGGCGGCGCCAGGGAGGACACCGGGGAGCTGTTTTTT.

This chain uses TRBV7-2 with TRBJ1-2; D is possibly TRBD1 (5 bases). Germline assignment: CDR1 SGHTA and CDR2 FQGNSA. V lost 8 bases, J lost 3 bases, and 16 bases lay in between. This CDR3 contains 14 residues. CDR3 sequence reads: CASRGVQWDYGYTF. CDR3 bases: TGTGCCAGCCGAGGGGTCCAGTGGGACTATGGCTACACCTTC.